The 20 T cell receptor beta chains below were found in one sample sequenced in a study of T cells in Graves' hyperthyroidism and ophthalmopathy. RNA transcripts served as the template for amplifying TCR beta CDR3 regions. The HTBI primer set was used in a first-round RT-PCR of the TCR CDR3. TCRdb passed the multiplex PCR reads through MiXCR, listing each CDR3 protein once. Here the sample spans about 700,000 distinct CDR3 sequences, 14% being singletons. Sequences were obtained from blood. The source is a woman between 18 and 29 years old with Graves' hyperthyroidism.

V usage is TRBV10-3 and J usage is TRBJ2-2; the D gene is possibly TRBD2 (5 bases). V was clipped by 6 bases and J by 5 bases, with 19 bases between them. The CDR3 runs 16 residues. Germline V lookup: CDR1 ENHRY, CDR2 SYGVKD. This CDR3 is CAISDDGRGWTGELFF. DNA for the CDR3: TGTGCCATCAGCGACGATGGACGGGGTTGGACCGGGGAGCTGTTTTTT.

To note about this clonotype: Compared with germline, one end of the junction differs, possibly owing to a read error. The chain has TRBV29-1 and TRBJ1-1; D remains unclear. The CDR3 spans 13 residues. The germline V gene encodes CDR1 SQVTM and CDR2 ANQGSEA. The CDR3 coding sequence is TGCAGCGTTGAGGGCAGGCTGAACACTGGAGCTTTCTTT. Its protein is CSVEGRLNTGAFF.

In its sample, this clonotype was seen a few times. The chain carries TRBV20-1 and TRBJ2-7; D may correspond to TRBD1 or TRBD2 (6 bases each). V lost 6 bases and J lost 2, with 20 bases in between. CDR3 length: 15 residues. CDR1 and CDR2 from the germline V gene are DFQATT and SNEGSKA (reference sequence). CDR3 DNA: TGCAGTGCCGCCCATGGGGGGCCCCTTCCCTACGAGCAGTACTTC. Its protein product is CSAAHGGPLPYEQYF.

The rearrangement links TRBV7-9 to TRBJ1-1, with 7 bases identical to TRBD1. The CDR3 runs to 15 residues. The germline CDR1 and CDR2 sequences are SEHNR and FQNEAQ (reference sequence). V shed 8 bases, J shed 4 bases, and the junction held 13 bases outside the gene matches. CDR3 in DNA: TGTGCCAGCCCCGGGACAGAAATAGGTGGCACTGAAGCTTTCTTT. Its translation is CASPGTEIGGTEAFF.

This clonotype has at least ten counts. The chain links TRBV28 to TRBJ2-2; D is undetermined. The V end lost 2 bases, the J end lost 3 bases, and 16 bases lay between the germline ends. The CDR3 runs to 17 residues. Germline V lookup: CDR1 MDHEN, CDR2 SYDVKM. CDR3 sequence reads: CASSLGWDPLDTGELFF. As DNA, the CDR3 is TGTGCCAGCAGTTTAGGCTGGGATCCCCTGGACACCGGGGAGCTGTTTTTT. Full variable domain (rest looked up from reference TRBV28 and TRBJ2-2): DVKVTQSSRYLVKRTGEKVFLECVQDMDHENMFWYRQDPGLGLRLIYFSYDVKMKEKGDIPEGYSVSREKKERFSLILESASTNQTSMYLCASSLGWDPLDTGELFFGEGSRLTVL.

This clonotype was counted a few times. This chain connects TRBV4-2 to TRBJ2-7, with 10 bases identical to TRBD1. V lost 1 base and J lost 3; bases outside the gene matches: 3. Per the germline V gene, CDR1 is LGHNA and CDR2 is YNFKEQ. This CDR3 spans 15 amino acids. CDR3 in DNA: TGTGCCAGCAGCCAAGTTCGGGACAGGGGCTACGAGCAGTACTTC. Its translation is CASSQVRDRGYEQYF.

CDR3 DNA: TGCGCCAGCAGTGAGTTCCCGGCTATCACAGATACGCAGTATTTT. This sequence encodes CASSEFPAITDTQYF. The chain combines TRBV10-1 with TRBJ2-3; no definite D call. This CDR3 contains 15 residues. V lost 1 base to trimming and J lost 2 bases, with 10 bases between them. CDR1 is WNHNN and CDR2 is SYGVQD in the germline V gene (reference sequence).

The gene calls are TRBV19 and TRBJ1-5, with a tentative D call TRBD1 (6 bases). Trimming removed 3 bases at V and 5 bases at J, with 17 bases between. The germline gives CDR1 LNHDA, CDR2 SQIVND (reference sequence). The CDR3 spans 16 residues. CDR3: CASSMIPPSGDQPQHF. DNA for the CDR3: TGTGCCAGTAGTATGATCCCCCCGTCAGGGGATCAGCCCCAGCATTTT.

This clonotype was detected many times. The rearrangement uses TRBV5-1 and TRBJ2-7; maybe TRBD2 (5 bases). Trimming took 0 bases from V and 2 from J, leaving 12 bases between them. Germline V gene data show CDR1 as SGHRS and CDR2 as YFSETQ. The CDR3 totals 15 residues. CDR3 protein: CASSLGPTMTYEQYF. CDR3 nucleotide sequence: TGCGCCAGCAGCTTGGGACCGACTATGACCTACGAGCAGTACTTC.

This clonotype was picked up many times. The chain employs TRBV18 and TRBJ1-1; 7 bases are a match to TRBD1. The length of the CDR3 is 15 residues. In germline, CDR1 is KGHSH, CDR2 LQKENI. V lost 4 bases to trimming and J lost 0 bases; unmatched junction nucleotides: 5. The CDR3: CASSRADRVNTEAFF. The CDR3 region has the DNA TGTGCCAGCTCACGGGCCGACAGGGTGAACACTGAAGCTTTCTTT.

In this sample, this clonotype turned up many times. The genes are TRBV14 and TRBJ1-2; D not resolved. Germline CDR1 reads SGHDN; CDR2 reads FVKESK. This CDR3 comprises 15 residues. V lost 1 base and J 0 bases, leaving 9 bases between the germline ends. CDR3 coding DNA: TGTGCCAGCAGCCAAGGAAGGTGGACTAACTATGGCTACACCTTC. Translated: CASSQGRWTNYGYTF.

This clonotype appeared many times. The chain carries TRBV12-3 or TRBV12-4 and TRBJ1-1, with a tentative D call TRBD1 (6 bases). V lost 6 bases to trimming and J lost 6 bases, with 20 bases between them. The CDR3 length is 15 residues. In DNA, the CDR3 is TGTGCCAGCAGCCGTCGGACAGTCCTAAAACCTGAAGCTTTCTTT. Amino acids: CASSRRTVLKPEAFF.

This clonotype was seen repeatedly, ten times or more. The chain carries TRBV11-3 and TRBJ2-3; tentative D call: TRBD1 (5 bases). The V gene lost 5 bases and the J gene lost 3 bases, with 9 bases spanning the gap. CDR3 size: 13 residues. Germline values: CDR1 SGHNT, CDR2 YENEEA. In DNA, the CDR3 is TGTGCCAGCAGCCGCGACAGAACAGATACGCAGTATTTT. Protein product: CASSRDRTDTQYF. The full variable domain, its missing parts supplied by reference TRBV11-3 and TRBJ2-3, is EAGVVQSPRYKIIEKKQPVAFWCNPISGHNTLYWYLQNLGQGPELLIRYENEEAVDDSQLPKDRFSAERLKGVDSTLKIQPAELGDSAVYLCASSRDRTDTQYFGPGTRLTVL.

The rearrangement links TRBV27 to TRBJ1-1; no firm D call. In germline, CDR1 is MNHEY, CDR2 SMNVEV (reference sequence). The CDR3 runs to 13 residues. Trimming removed 8 bases from V and 1 base from J, with 11 bases in between. The CDR3 DNA sequence: TGTGCCAGCGCCCTATACAGGAACACTGAAGCTTTCTTT. Protein sequence: CASALYRNTEAFF.

This clonotype showed up many times. The rearrangement joins TRBV11-2 to TRBJ1-5; D uncertain. V shed 5 bases and J shed 1 base, with 9 bases lying between them. This CDR3 spans 14 amino acids. CDR1 is SGHAT, CDR2 FQNNGV, per germline. The CDR3, as DNA: TGTGCCAGCAGCCCATACACAAGCAATCAGCCCCAGCATTTT. It translates to CASSPYTSNQPQHF.

This clonotype has a count of ten or more. The chain employs TRBV7-3 and TRBJ2-7; possible D gene TRBD2, 5 bases. Germline assignment: CDR1 SGHTA and CDR2 FQGTGA. Trimming took 5 bases from V and 2 from J, leaving 16 bases between them. CDR3 size: 15 residues. Here the CDR3 DNA reads TGTGCCAGCAGCCCCACACCGGGAAATACCTACGAGCAGTACTTC. The encoded protein is CASSPTPGNTYEQYF.

This clonotype was counted ten times or more. This chain uses TRBV7-9 with TRBJ2-5; perhaps D is TRBD1 or TRBD2 (5 bases each). CDR3 size: 15 residues. Germline V gene lookup returns CDR1 SEHNR and CDR2 FQNEAQ (reference sequence). With 3 bases removed from V and 5 bases from J, the gap between germline ends came to 16 bases. The CDR3 coding sequence is TGTGCCAGCAGCTTGGGGATACAGGAGGTGGAGACCCAGTACTTC. Translation gives CASSLGIQEVETQYF.

For this clonotype: A single base separates this from a much larger clone, so it may be a read error. This sequence joins TRBV28 and TRBJ2-7; possibly TRBD1 for D (6 bases). Germline CDR1 reads MDHEN; CDR2 reads SYDVKM. This CDR3 is 14 amino acids long. DNA of the CDR3: TGTGCCAACAGTCCCCTCAGGGGATTCTACGAGCAGTACTTC. Translating gives CANSPLRGFYEQYF.

This clonotype was found many times. The rearrangement uses TRBV11-3 and TRBJ2-7; a possible D gene is TRBD2 (5 bases). The V gene's germline CDR1 is SGHNT and CDR2 YENEEA. CDR3 length: 15 residues. Trimming took off 0 bases at V and 5 bases at J, with 14 bases between the two ends. Here the CDR3 reads CASSLEMWESHEQYF. The CDR3 nucleotides read TGTGCCAGCAGCTTAGAAATGTGGGAGAGCCACGAGCAGTACTTC.

This clonotype was observed a handful of times. J is TRBJ1-1 and V is TRBV29-1, with 7 positions matching TRBD1. The germline gives CDR1 SQVTM, CDR2 ANQGSEA. With V trimmed by 5 bases and J by 5 bases, 14 bases remained unmatched. This CDR3 has 15 amino acids. In nucleotides, the CDR3 is TGCAGCGTTCCGTCCTGGGGGACAGTGGGTACTGAAGCTTTCTTT. Translated, it gives CSVPSWGTVGTEAFF.